This is a list of T cell receptor beta chains from one sample in a study of blood T cell repertoires in COVID-19. Sequencing used immunoSEQ multiplex PCR; TCRdb keeps in-frame clones, though not all of them. This sample yields 200,000 to 300,000 clones, of which about 90% are seen a single time; roughly 1.6% belongs to the top ten. The sample comprised peripheral blood. These receptors originate from a woman in her thirties or forties who had recovered from COVID-19. CDR3s include the opening cysteine and the closing phenylalanine or tryptophan. Each record gives: D gene, J gene, V gene, clone size, CDR3 DNA, CDR3 protein. The D gene is left open where the match is weak. Clone size appears in some rows only: once, few, many, or a class for an expanded clone.

>TRBD1|TRBJ1-1|TRBV7-3|NA
TGTGCCAGCAGTCGGGACAGGAGGACTGAAGCTTTCTTT
CASSRDRRTEAFF
>NA|TRBJ2-1|TRBV5-1|NA
TGCGCCAGCAGCATAGTAAGACCGGGCAATGAGCAGTTCTTC
CASSIVRPGNEQFF
>NA|TRBJ2-5|TRBV5-4|NA
TGTGCCAGCAGCTCCCTCTCCACTTCGGGGACCCAGTACTTC
CASSSLSTSGTQYF
>NA|TRBJ2-2|TRBV5-1|NA
TGCGCCAGCAGCCCCGCTAGCGCCAACACCGGGGAGCTGTTTTTT
CASSPASANTGELFF
>TRBD1|TRBJ1-5|TRBV27|few
TGTGCCAGCACCCCGAGGGGGCCAAATCAGCCCCAGCATTTT
CASTPRGPNQPQHF
>NA|TRBJ1-2|TRBV6-4|NA
TGTGCCAGCAGACAGGGTCCTAACTATGGCTACACCTTC
CASRQGPNYGYTF
>NA|TRBJ1-3|TRBV9|NA
TGTGCCAGCAGCGTAGGGGGCGGCTCTGGAAACACCATATATTTT
CASSVGGGSGNTIYF
>TRBD1|TRBJ1-4|TRBV15|NA
TGTGCCACCAGCAGAGGAAGACAGGGCTCTAATGAAAAACTGTTTTTT
CATSRGRQGSNEKLFF
>TRBD1|TRBJ1-6|TRBV6-5|NA
TGTGCCAGCATGATGGGACAGGGAAATTCACCCCTCCACTTT
CASMMGQGNSPLHF
>TRBD2|TRBJ2-2|TRBV9|few
TGTGCCAGCGCTCGGCTAGCGGGGGGCCGCACCGGGGAGCTGTTTTTT
CASARLAGGRTGELFF
>NA|TRBJ2-7|TRBV9|once
TGTGCCAGCGCGCGGTGGACCGGGGACGAGCAGTACTTC
CASARWTGDEQYF
>TRBD2|TRBJ2-3|TRBV10-1|once
TGCGCCAGCAGCCCTGTAGCGGGGGGCACAGATACGCAGTATTTT
CASSPVAGGTDTQYF
>NA|TRBJ1-5|TRBV27|few
TGTGCCAGCAGTTACAGAAATCAGCCCCAGCATTTT
CASSYRNQPQHF
>TRBD1|TRBJ1-1|TRBV29-1|NA
TGCAGCGCCGGCCCAGGGGGCGGCACTGAAGCTTTCTTT
CSAGPGGGTEAFF
>TRBD2|TRBJ2-1|TRBV6-5|NA
TGTGCCAGCAGTTCGACTAGCGGGGGGGCCTATGAGCAGTTCTTC
CASSSTSGGAYEQFF
>NA|TRBJ2-7|TRBV4-1|NA
TGCGCCAGCAGCCAAGTACAGGACTACGAGCAGTACTTC
CASSQVQDYEQYF
>NA|TRBJ1-1|TRBV7-6|NA
TGTGCCAGCAGCTTATTGGGGGCCACGAACACTGAAGCTTTCTTT
CASSLLGATNTEAFF
>NA|TRBJ2-1|TRBV5-6|NA
TGTGCCAGCAGCACAGGGACATTCGATGAGCAGTTCTTC
CASSTGTFDEQFF
>NA|TRBJ1-1|TRBV5-3|NA
TGTGCCAGAAGCGGATCGGTCGAGCGTCGGAACACTGAAGCTTTCTTT
CARSGSVERRNTEAFF